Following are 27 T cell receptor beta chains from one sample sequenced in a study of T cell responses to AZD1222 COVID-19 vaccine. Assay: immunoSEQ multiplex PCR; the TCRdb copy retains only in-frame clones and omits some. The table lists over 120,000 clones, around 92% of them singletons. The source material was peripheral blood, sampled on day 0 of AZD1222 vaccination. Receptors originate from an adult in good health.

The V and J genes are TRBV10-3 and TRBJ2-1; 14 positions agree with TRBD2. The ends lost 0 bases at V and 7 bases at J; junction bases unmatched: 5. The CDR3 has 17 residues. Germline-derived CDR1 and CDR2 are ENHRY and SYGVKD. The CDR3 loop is CAISESGTSGGINEQFF. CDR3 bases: TGTGCCATCAGTGAGTCGGGGACTAGCGGGGGTATTAATGAGCAGTTCTTC.

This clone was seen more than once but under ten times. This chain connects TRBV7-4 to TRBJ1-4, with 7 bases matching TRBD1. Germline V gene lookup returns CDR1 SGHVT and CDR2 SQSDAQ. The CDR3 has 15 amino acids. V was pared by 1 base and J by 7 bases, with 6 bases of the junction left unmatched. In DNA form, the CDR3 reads TGTGCCAGCAGCTTAGAAAGGGACAGCGGTGAAAAACTGTTTTTT. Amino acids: CASSLERDSGEKLFF.

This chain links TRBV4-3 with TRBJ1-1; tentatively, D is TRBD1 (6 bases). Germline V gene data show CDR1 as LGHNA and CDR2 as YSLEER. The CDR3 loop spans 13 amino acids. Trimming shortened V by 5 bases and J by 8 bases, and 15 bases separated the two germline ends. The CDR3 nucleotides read TGCGCCAGCAGCTATGACGGGGGGCGGGAAGCTTTCTTT. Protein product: CASSYDGGREAFF.

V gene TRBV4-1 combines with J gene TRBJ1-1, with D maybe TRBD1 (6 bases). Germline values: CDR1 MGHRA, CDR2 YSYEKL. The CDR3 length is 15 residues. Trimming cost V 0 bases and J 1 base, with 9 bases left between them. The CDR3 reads CASSQDDRPNTEAFF. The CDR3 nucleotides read TGCGCCAGCAGCCAAGATGACAGGCCGAACACTGAAGCTTTCTTT.

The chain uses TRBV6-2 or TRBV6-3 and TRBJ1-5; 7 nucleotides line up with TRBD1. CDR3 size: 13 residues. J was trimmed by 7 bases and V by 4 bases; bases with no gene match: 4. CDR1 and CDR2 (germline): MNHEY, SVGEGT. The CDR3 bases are TGTGCCAGCAGTTCAACAGGGGCGCAGCCCCAGCATTTT. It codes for CASSSTGAQPQHF.

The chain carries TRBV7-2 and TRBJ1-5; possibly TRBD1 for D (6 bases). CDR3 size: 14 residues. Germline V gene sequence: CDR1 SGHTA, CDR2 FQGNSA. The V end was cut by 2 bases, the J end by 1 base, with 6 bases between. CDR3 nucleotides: TGTGCCAGCAGCTTAAGGGGGAGCAATCAGCCCCAGCATTTT. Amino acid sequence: CASSLRGSNQPQHF.

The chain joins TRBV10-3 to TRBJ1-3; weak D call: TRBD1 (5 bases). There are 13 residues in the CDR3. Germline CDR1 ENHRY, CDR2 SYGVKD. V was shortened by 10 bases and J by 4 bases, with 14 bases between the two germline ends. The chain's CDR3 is CATATEEGNTIYF. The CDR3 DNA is TGTGCCACCGCGACAGAAGAGGGAAACACCATATATTTT.

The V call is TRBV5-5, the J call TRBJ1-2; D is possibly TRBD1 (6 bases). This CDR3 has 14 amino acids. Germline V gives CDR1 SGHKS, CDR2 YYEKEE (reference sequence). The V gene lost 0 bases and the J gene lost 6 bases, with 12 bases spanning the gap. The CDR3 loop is CASSLDSGVDGYTF. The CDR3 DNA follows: TGTGCCAGCAGCTTGGATTCAGGGGTTGATGGCTACACCTTC.

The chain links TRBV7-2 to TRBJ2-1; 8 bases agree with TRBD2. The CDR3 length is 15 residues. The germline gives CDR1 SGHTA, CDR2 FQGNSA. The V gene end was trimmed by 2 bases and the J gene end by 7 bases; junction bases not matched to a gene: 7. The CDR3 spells CASSLSRGGVNEQFF. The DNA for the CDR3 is TGTGCCAGCAGCTTATCCCGGGGGGGCGTTAATGAGCAGTTCTTC.

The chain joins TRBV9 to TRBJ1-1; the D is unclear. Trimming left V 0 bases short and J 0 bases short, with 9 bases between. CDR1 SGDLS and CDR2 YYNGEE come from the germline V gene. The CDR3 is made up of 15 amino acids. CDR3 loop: CASSVGEGLNTEAFF. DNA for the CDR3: TGTGCCAGCAGCGTAGGGGAGGGATTGAACACTGAAGCTTTCTTT.

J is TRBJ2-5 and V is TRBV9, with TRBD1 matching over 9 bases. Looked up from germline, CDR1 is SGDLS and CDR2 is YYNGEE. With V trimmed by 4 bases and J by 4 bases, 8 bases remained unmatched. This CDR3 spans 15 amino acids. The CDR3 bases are TGTGCCAGCAGCCCTTGGACAGGGGTGGGAGAGACCCAGTACTTC. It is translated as CASSPWTGVGETQYF.

CDR3 amino acids: CASSSPGQGFYGYTF. CDR3 DNA sequence: TGTGCCAGCAGCTCACCGGGACAGGGCTTCTATGGCTACACCTTC. The rearrangement joins TRBV7-9 to TRBJ1-2; TRBD1 agrees at 9 bases. The CDR3 contains 15 residues. Per the germline V gene, CDR1 is SEHNR and CDR2 is FQNEAQ (reference sequence). Trimming at V came to 4 bases and at J to 4 bases, leaving 7 bases not matched to a gene. Full variable domain (outside the CDR3, taken from reference TRBV7-9 and TRBJ1-2): DTGVSQNPRHKITKRGQNVTFRCDPISEHNRLYWYRQTLGQGPEFLTYFQNEAQLEKSRLLSDRFSAERPKGSFSTLEIQRTEQGDSAMYLCASSSPGQGFYGYTFGSGTRLTVV.

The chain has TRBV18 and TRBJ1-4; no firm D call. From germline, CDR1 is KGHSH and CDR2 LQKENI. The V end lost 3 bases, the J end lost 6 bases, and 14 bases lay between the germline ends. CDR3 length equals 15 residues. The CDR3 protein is CASSPPDKGDEKLFF. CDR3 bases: TGTGCCAGCTCACCCCCCGACAAAGGCGATGAAAAACTGTTTTTT.

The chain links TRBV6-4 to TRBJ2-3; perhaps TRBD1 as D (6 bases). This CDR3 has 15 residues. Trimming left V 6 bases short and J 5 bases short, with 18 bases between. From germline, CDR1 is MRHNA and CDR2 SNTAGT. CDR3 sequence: CASSQTGGQVDTQYF. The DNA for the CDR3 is TGTGCCAGCAGCCAGACAGGCGGGCAGGTAGATACGCAGTATTTT.

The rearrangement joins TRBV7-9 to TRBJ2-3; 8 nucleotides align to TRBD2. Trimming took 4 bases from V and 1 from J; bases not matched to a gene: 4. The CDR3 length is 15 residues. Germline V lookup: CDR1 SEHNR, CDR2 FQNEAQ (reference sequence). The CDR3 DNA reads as TGTGCCAGCAGCTCCAGCGGGGGTGGCACAGATACGCAGTATTTT. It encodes CASSSSGGGTDTQYF.

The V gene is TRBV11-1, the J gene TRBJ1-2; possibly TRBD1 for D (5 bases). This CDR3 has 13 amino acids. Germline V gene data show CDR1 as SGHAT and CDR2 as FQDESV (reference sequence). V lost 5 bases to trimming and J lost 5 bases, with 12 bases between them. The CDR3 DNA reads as TGTGCCAGCAGCGCGGGACTGACATATGGCTACACCTTC. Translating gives CASSAGLTYGYTF.

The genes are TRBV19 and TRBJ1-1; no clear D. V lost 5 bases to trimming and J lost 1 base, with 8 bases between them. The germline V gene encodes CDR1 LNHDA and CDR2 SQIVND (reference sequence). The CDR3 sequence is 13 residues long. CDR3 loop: CASSGRKNTEAFF. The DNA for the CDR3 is TGTGCCAGTAGTGGTCGGAAGAACACTGAAGCTTTCTTT.

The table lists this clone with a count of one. In DNA, the CDR3 is TGTGCCAGCAGCCAAGAGCTGGGAACTGAAGCTTTCTTT. It encodes CASSQELGTEAFF. The V call is TRBV3-1 (or the pseudogene TRBV3-2), the J call TRBJ1-1; D uncertain. This CDR3 comprises 13 residues. The V gene lost 0 bases and the J gene lost 5 bases, with 7 bases spanning the gap. CDR1 LGHDT and CDR2 YNNKEL come from the germline V gene (reference sequence).

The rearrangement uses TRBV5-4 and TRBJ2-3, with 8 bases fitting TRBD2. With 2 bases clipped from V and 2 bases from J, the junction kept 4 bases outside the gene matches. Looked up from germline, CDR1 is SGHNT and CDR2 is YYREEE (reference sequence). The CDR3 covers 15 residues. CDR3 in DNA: TGTGCCAGCAGCTTAGCGGGGGCCAACACAGATACGCAGTATTTT. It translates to CASSLAGANTDTQYF.

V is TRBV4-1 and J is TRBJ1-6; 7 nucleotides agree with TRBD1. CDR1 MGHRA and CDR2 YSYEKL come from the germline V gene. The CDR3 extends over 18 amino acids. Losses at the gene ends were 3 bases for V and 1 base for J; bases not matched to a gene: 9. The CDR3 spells CASSHDRQGWSYNSPLHF. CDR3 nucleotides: TGCGCCAGCAGCCACGATCGACAGGGATGGTCCTATAATTCACCCCTCCACTTT.

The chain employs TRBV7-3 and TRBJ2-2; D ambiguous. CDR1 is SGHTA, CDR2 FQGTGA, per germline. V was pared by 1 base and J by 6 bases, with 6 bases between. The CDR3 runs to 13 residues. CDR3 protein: CASSLSSPGELFF. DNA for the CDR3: TGTGCCAGCAGCTTAAGTAGTCCCGGGGAGCTGTTTTTT.

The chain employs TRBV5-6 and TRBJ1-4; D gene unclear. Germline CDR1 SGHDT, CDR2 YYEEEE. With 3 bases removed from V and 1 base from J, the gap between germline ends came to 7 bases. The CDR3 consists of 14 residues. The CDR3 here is CASSSYITNEKLFF. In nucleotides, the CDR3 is TGTGCCAGCAGCTCATACATAACTAATGAAAAACTGTTTTTT.

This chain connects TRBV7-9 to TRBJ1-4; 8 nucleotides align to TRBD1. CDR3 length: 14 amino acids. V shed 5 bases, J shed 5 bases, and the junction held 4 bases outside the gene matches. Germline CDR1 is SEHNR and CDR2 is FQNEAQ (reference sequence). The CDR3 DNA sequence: TGTGCCAGCAGCCCGCACAGGGGGAATGAAAAACTGTTTTTT. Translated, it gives CASSPHRGNEKLFF.

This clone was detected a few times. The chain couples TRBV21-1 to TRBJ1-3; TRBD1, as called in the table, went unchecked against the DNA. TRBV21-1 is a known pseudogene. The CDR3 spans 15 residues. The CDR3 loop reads CASSRDRVSGNTIYF. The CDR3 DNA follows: TGTGCCAGCAGCCGGGACAGGGTCTCTGGAAACACCATATATTTT.

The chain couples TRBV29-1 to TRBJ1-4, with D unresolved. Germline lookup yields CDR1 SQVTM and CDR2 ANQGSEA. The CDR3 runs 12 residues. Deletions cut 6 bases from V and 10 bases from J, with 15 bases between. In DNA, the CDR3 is TGCAGCGTCGAAAAATCCGGAGGAAAACTGTTTTTT. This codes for CSVEKSGGKLFF.

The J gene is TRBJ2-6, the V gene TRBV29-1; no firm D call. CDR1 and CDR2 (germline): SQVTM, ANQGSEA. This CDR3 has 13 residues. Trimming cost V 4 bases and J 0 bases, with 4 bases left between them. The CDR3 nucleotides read TGCAGCGTTGTTGGCTCTGGGGCCAACGTCCTGACTTTC. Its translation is CSVVGSGANVLTF. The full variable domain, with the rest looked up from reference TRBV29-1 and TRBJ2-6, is SAVISQKPSRDICQRGTSLTIQCQVDSQVTMMFWYRQQPGQSLTLIATANQGSEATYESGFVIDKFPISRPNLTFSTLTVSNMSPEDSSIYLCSVVGSGANVLTFGAGSRLTVL.

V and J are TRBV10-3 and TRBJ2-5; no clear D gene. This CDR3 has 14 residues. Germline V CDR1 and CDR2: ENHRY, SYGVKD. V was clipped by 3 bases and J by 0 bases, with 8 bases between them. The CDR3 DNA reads TGTGCCATCAGTGAAGTGGATCACCAAGAGACCCAGTACTTC. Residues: CAISEVDHQETQYF.